Listed here is a single T cell receptor (beta chain). Its cognate antigen is unknown. These data come from a study of cytomegalovirus exposure and HLA in healthy donors. Study-wide context: Out of fewer than 500 genotyped donors, roughly 83% belonged to the Caucasian-associated ancestry cluster.

Study-level points and caveats: Rates of TCR association differed by HLA locus in a later analysis, with DRB1 highest and HLA-C lowest. From TCR beta sequences, most subjects' HLA-A and HLA-B alleles were reportedly predicted accurately.

Germline CDR1 GTSNPN, CDR2 SVGIG (reference sequence). V was clipped by 2 bases and J by 1 base; unmatched bases: 1. The CDR3 is made up of 15 amino acids. PCR amplification relied on 60 Vbeta primers (plus 13 Jbeta primers). As handled by the study authors: It was a later analysis that counted about 80 million unique TCR beta chains, of which around 11 million were shared. TCRdb's table, derived via immunoSEQ multiplex PCR, lists solely in-frame clones and lacks some. The DNA gave D and trimming, while V, J and clone size come from that table. The listing contains 180,000 or so clones. The sequenced material came from PBMCs. V gene TRBV30 combines with J gene TRBJ2-2; 10 bases match TRBD1. This TCR came from a woman between 18 and 29 years old in good health and CMV-seropositive. This CDR3 reads CAWSRTGGNTGELFF. CDR3 DNA sequence: TGTGCCTGGAGTCGGACAGGGGGGAACACCGGGGAGCTGTTTTTT.